This T cell receptor (beta chain) is drawn from a study of blood T cell repertoires in COVID-19. The germline V gene has CDR1 SNHLY and CDR2 FYNNEI. Trimming left V 8 bases short and J 2 bases short, with 14 bases between. CDR3 length equals 14 residues. All enrollees were roughly 18 to 95 years old and from around 25 US areas. In Cohort 3, a recovered donor had either two negative PCRs, clearance, or symptom resolution. Only in-frame clones appear in the TCRdb table, and some are missing; sequencing was by immunoSEQ multiplex PCR. The repertoire holds about 140,000 clones, roughly 80% seen once, with 6.2% in the top ten.

The receptor's source is a woman between 40 and 55 years old who had recovered from COVID-19. The specimen sequenced was PBMCs or T cells enriched from blood (not recorded which). V and J are TRBV2 and TRBJ2-3; a possible D gene is TRBD1 (7 bases). Written as DNA, the CDR3 is TGTGCCAGCCTCGACAGGGAGGTCACAGATACGCAGTATTTT. Translated: CASLDREVTDTQYF.